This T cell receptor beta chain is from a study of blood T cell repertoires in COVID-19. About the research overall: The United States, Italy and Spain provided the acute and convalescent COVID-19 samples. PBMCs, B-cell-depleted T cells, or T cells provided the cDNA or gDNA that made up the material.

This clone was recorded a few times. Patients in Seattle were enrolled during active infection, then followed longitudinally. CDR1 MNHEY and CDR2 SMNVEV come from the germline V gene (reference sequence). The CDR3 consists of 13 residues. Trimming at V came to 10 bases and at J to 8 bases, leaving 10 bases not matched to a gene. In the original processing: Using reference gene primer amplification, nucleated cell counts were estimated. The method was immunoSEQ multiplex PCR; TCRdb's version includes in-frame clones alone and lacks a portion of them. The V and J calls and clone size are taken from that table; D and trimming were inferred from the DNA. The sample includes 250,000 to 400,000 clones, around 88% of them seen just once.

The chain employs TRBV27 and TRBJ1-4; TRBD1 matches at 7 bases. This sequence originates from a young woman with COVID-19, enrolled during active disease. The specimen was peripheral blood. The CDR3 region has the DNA TGTGCCACAAGAACAGGGGCGAACGAAAAACTGTTTTTT. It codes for CATRTGANEKLFF.